This paragraph covers one TCR beta chain sequence. Its antigen is still unknown. This entry is derived from a study of shared clonotypes between healthy human individuals. Study-level background: The cohort had a couple of women and three men, ages 18 to 49.

Germline CDR1 reads SGHAT; CDR2 reads FQNNGV. V was pared by 5 bases and J by 5 bases, with 9 bases between. This CDR3 has 12 amino acids. At the deep level, the assay was run. Some clones are missing from TCRdb's copy, which holds only in-frame ones; the method was immunoSEQ multiplex PCR. The data contain hundreds of thousands of clones, 95% to 96% of them singletons. Study-wide findings and caveats: Four donors held about 4.5% of naive CD4 clonotypes in common.

Terminally differentiated effector memory CD45RA+ cells were left out of the naive CD8 fraction, which was CD45RO-negative and positively selected for CCR7. The chain is built from TRBV11-2 and TRBJ1-1; D uncertain. The sequence derives from a woman in her twenties or thirties in good health. Sequencing was carried out using naive CD8+ T cells sorted from blood. The CDR3 DNA is TGTGCCAGCAGCCCAGAGGGTACTGAAGCTTTCTTT. It encodes CASSPEGTEAFF.